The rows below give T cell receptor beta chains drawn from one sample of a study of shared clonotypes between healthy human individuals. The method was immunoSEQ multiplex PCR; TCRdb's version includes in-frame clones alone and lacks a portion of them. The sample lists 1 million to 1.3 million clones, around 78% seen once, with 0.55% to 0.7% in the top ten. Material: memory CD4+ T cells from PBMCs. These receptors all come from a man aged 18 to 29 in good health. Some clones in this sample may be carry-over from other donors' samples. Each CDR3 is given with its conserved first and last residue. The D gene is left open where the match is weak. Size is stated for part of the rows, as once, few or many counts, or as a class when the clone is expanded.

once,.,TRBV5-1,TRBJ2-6,CASSLELSGANVLTF,TGCGCCAGCAGCTTGGAACTCTCTGGGGCCAACGTCCTGACTTTC
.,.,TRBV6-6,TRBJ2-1,CASSFDPFGYNEQFF,TGTGCCAGCAGTTTCGACCCCTTTGGCTACAATGAGCAGTTCTTC
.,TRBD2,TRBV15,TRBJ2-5,CATSRGLAGAGEETQYF,TGTGCCACCAGCAGAGGACTAGCGGGAGCGGGGGAAGAGACCCAGTACTTC
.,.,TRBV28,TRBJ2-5,CASSLWGGRETQYF,TGTGCCAGCAGTTTATGGGGAGGTCGGGAGACCCAGTACTTC
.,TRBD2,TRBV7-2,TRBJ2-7,CASSPTSGRQYEQYF,TGTGCCAGCAGCCCGACTAGCGGGAGACAGTACGAGCAGTACTTC
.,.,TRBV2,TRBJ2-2,CASSGGSNTGELFF,TGTGCCAGCAGTGGCGGGTCGAACACCGGGGAGCTGTTTTTT
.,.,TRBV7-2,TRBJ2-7,CASSLRVSTYEQYF,TGTGCCAGCAGCTTAAGGGTTTCGACCTACGAGCAGTACTTC
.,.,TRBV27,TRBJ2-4,CASSFGSFTIQYF,TGTGCCAGCAGTTTTGGTAGTTTTACCATTCAGTACTTC
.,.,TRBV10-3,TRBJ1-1,CAISGNGGTEAFF,TGTGCCATCAGTGGCAATGGGGGGACTGAAGCTTTCTTT
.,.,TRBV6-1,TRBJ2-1,CASRLQSAAEQFF,TGTGCCAGCAGATTACAGTCGGCGGCTGAGCAGTTCTTC
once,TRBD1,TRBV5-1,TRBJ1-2,CASSYGQGYGYTF,TGCGCCAGCAGCTACGGACAGGGCTATGGCTACACCTTC
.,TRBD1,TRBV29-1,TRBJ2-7,CSAETYRGATYEQYF,TGCAGCGCCGAAACCTACAGGGGCGCCACCTACGAGCAGTACTTC
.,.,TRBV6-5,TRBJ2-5,CASSYSIAVGTQYF,TGTGCCAGCAGTTACTCGATAGCCGTGGGGACCCAGTACTTC
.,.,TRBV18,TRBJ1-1,CASSPPGGTEAFF,TGTGCCAGCTCACCACCGGGGGGCACTGAAGCTTTCTTT
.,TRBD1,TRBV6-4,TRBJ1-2,CASSPRRGTGETYGYTF,TGTGCCAGCAGCCCGAGGAGGGGGACAGGGGAAACCTATGGCTACACCTTC
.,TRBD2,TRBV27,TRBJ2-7,CASSQPSGVSYEQYF,TGTGCCAGCAGTCAACCTAGCGGGGTCTCCTACGAGCAGTACTTC
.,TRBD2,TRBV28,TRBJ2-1,CASSSVAGLSSYNEQFF,TGTGCCAGCAGTTCGGTAGCGGGTCTGAGCTCCTACAATGAGCAGTTCTTC
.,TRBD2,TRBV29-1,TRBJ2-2,CSVIGTSGIRELFF,TGCAGCGTTATTGGGACTAGCGGGATTCGAGAGCTGTTTTTT
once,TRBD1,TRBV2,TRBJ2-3,CASSEGQGVQLALTDTQYF,TGTGCCAGCAGTGAGGGACAGGGGGTCCAGCTAGCGCTCACAGATACGCAGTATTTT
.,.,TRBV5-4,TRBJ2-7,CASSLGRGTSYEQYF,TGTGCCAGCAGCTTGGGTCGGGGTACCTCCTACGAGCAGTACTTC
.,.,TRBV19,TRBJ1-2,CASNQPMGGYTF,TGTGCCAGTAACCAGCCGATGGGTGGCTACACCTTC
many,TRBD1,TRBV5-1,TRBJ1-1,CASSLQGGPNTEAFF,TGCGCCAGCAGCTTACAGGGGGGCCCGAACACTGAAGCTTTCTTT
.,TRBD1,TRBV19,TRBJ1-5,CASSIGTGGYQPQHF,TGTGCCAGTAGTATAGGGACAGGGGGCTATCAGCCCCAGCATTTT
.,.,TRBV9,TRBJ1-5,CASSPRGDGNNQPQHF,TGTGCCAGCAGCCCCCGTGGGGATGGGAACAATCAGCCCCAGCATTTT
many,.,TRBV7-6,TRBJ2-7,CASSSYRGGEQYF,TGTGCCAGCAGCTCATACAGGGGAGGGGAGCAGTACTTC
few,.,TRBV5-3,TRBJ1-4,CARSNGRTQTEKLFF,TGTGCCAGAAGCAATGGAAGGACGCAAACTGAAAAACTGTTTTTT
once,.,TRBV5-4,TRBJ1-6,CASSLDGTANSPLHF,TGTGCCAGCAGCTTGGACGGGACGGCGAATTCACCCCTCCACTTT
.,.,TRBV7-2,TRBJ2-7,CASREFSTRSYEQYF,TGTGCCAGCAGAGAATTTTCTACCCGCTCCTACGAGCAGTACTTC
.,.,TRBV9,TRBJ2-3,CASSVVGGSTDTQYF,TGTGCCAGCAGCGTAGTCGGCGGGTCCACAGATACGCAGTATTTT
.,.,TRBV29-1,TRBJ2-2,CSVAGGLAGELFF,TGCAGCGTTGCCGGGGGGCTGGCCGGGGAGCTGTTTTTT
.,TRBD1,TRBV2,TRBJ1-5,CASSYTGDQPQHF,TGTGCCAGCAGCTATACAGGGGATCAGCCCCAGCATTTT
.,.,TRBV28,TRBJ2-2,CASRFRNTGELFF,TGTGCCAGCAGGTTCCGGAACACCGGGGAGCTGTTTTTT
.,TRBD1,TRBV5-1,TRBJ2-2,CASSLRQGAPTGDLFF,TGCGCCAGCAGCTTACGGCAGGGGGCGCCCACCGGGGATCTGTTTTTT
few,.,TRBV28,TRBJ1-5,CASSLWQGRRPQHF,TGTGCCAGCAGTTTATGGCAGGGGCGGAGGCCCCAGCATTTT
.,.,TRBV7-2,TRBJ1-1,CASSRLASSTEAFF,TGTGCCAGCAGCCGCCTCGCCTCTAGCACTGAAGCTTTCTTT
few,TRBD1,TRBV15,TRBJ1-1,CATSRGGTGLTEAFF,TGTGCCACCAGCAGAGGCGGGACAGGGCTCACTGAAGCTTTCTTT
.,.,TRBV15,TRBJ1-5,CATSSGDRGNQPQHF,TGTGCCACCAGCTCCGGAGATAGGGGCAATCAGCCCCAGCATTTT
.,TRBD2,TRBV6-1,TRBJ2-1,CASKLGTILDEQFF,TGTGCCAGCAAGTTAGGGACTATACTGGATGAGCAGTTCTTC
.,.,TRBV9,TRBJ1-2,CASSPTRRGYGYTF,TGTGCCAGCAGCCCTACCCGACGGGGCTATGGCTACACCTTC
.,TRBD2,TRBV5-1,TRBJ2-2,CASARWEGFEYTGELFF,TGCGCCAGCGCCAGATGGGAGGGCTTCGAGTACACCGGGGAGCTGTTTTTT
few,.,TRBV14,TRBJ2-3,CASSQDVSGTDTQYF,TGTGCCAGCAGCCAAGATGTCAGCGGGACAGATACGCAGTATTTT
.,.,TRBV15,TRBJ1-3,CATSSPSGGGTTGNTIYF,TGTGCCACCAGCAGCCCTTCCGGCGGAGGGACGACTGGAAACACCATATATTTT
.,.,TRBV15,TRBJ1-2,CATSNFRYGYTF,TGTGCCACCAGCAACTTTCGGTATGGCTACACCTTC
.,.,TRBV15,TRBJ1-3,CATSRGGRGHSGNTIYF,TGTGCCACCAGCAGAGGGGGCAGGGGACATTCTGGAAACACCATATATTTT
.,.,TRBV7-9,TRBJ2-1,CASDQRWSSTLNEQFF,TGTGCCAGTGACCAAAGGTGGTCGAGCACCTTAAATGAGCAGTTCTTC
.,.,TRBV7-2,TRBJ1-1,CASSSDYSSTEAFF,TGTGCCAGCAGCTCAGATTACTCGTCCACTGAAGCTTTCTTT
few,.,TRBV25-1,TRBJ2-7,CASSGNSKRDEQYF,TGTGCCAGCAGTGGGAACTCGAAGCGGGACGAGCAGTACTTC
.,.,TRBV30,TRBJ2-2,CAWSFGSSNTGELFF,TGTGCCTGGAGTTTTGGGAGTTCGAACACCGGGGAGCTGTTTTTT
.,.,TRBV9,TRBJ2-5,CASSVSGTKETQYF,TGTGCCAGCAGCGTATCTGGCACAAAAGAGACCCAGTACTTC
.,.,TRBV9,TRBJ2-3,CASSVGPTGTDTQYF,TGTGCCAGCAGCGTCGGCCCAACCGGCACAGATACGCAGTATTTT
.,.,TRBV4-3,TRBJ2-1,CASSQVRSFYNEQFF,TGCGCCAGCAGCCAAGTCAGAAGCTTCTACAATGAGCAGTTCTTC